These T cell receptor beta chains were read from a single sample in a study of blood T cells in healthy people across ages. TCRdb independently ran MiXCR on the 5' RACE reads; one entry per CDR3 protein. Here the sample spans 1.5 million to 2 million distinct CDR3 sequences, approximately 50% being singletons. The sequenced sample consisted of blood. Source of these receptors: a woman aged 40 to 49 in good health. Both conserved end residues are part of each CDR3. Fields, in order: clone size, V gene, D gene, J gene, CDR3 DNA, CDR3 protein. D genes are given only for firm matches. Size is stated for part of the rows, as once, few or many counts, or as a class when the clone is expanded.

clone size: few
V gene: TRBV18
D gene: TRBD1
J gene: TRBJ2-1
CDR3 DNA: TGTGCCAGCTCAACCGACAGGGTAAGGAATGAGCAGTTCTTC
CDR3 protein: CASSTDRVRNEQFF

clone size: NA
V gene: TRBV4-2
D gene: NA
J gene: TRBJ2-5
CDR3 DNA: TGTGCCAGCAGCCGGAGTCAGCGGCAAGAGACCCAGTACTTC
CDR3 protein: CASSRSQRQETQYF

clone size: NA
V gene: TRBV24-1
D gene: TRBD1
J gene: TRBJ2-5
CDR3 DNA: TGTGCCACCAGTGGTCAGGACAGGGGGTGGGGAGAGACCCAGTACTTC
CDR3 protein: CATSGQDRGWGETQYF

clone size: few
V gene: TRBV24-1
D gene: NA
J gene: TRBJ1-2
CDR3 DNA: TGTGCCACGTCCTCGGAGGCCAACTATGGCTACACCTTC
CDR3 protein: CATSSEANYGYTF

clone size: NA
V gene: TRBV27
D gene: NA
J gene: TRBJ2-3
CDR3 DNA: TGTGCCAGCAGTCCCAGACTGGCATTCACAGATACGCAGTATTTT
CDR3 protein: CASSPRLAFTDTQYF

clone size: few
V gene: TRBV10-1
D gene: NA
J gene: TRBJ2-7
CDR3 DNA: TGCGCCAGCAGTGACGGACGCTCCTACGAGCAGTACTTC
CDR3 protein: CASSDGRSYEQYF

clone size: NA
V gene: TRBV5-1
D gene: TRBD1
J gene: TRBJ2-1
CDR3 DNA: TGCGCCAGCAGCTTGGTGGCCGGGACAGGGGCGAATGAGCAGTTCTTC
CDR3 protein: CASSLVAGTGANEQFF

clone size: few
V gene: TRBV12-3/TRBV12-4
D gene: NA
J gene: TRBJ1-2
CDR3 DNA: TGTGCCAGCAGTTTCGTTGGAGGGAACTATGGCTACACCTTC
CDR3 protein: CASSFVGGNYGYTF

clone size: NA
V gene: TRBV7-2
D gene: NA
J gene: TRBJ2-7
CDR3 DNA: TGTGCCAGCAGCCGCTCGGGCGGGTCCTACGAGCAGTACTTC
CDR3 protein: CASSRSGGSYEQYF

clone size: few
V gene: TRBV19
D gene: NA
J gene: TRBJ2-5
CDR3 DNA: TGTGCCAGTAGTTCATACCTAAACGACAGACAAGAGACCCAGTACTTC
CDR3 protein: CASSSYLNDRQETQYF

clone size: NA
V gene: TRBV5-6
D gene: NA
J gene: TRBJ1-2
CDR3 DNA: TGTGCCAGCAGCGCCGGGACACTTGTCTATGGCTACACCTTC
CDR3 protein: CASSAGTLVYGYTF

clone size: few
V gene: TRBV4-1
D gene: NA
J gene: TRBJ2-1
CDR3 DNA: TGCGCCAGCAGCCAAGATCTTACAGGGATCAACAATGAGCAGTTCTTC
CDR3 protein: CASSQDLTGINNEQFF

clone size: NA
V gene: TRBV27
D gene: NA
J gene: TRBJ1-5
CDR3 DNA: TGTGCCAGCAGAGTGTACACGGATAGCAATCAGCCCCAGCATTTT
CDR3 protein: CASRVYTDSNQPQHF

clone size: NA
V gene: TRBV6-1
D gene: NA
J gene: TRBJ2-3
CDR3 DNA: TGTGCCAGCAGTCCGCTGACCAGGAACACAGATACGCAGTATTTT
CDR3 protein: CASSPLTRNTDTQYF

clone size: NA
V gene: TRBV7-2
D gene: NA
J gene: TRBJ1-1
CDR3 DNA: TGTGCCAGCAGAAAATCGGGGGGCATCACGAACACTGAAGCTTTCTTT
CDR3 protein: CASRKSGGITNTEAFF

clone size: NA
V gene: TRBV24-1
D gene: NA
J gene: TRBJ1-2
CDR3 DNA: TGTGCCACCAGTCACCTAAGAGGTACCAACTATGGCTACACCTTC
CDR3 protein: CATSHLRGTNYGYTF

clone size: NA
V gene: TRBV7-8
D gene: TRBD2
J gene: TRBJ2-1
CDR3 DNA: TGTGCCAGCAGCTTCTTGGGGGTAGCGGGGGCTTCCTACAATGAGCAGTTCTTC
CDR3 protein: CASSFLGVAGASYNEQFF

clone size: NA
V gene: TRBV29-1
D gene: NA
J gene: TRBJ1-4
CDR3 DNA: TGCAGCGCCAAATGGGCTGAAAAACTGTTTTTT
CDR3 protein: CSAKWAEKLFF

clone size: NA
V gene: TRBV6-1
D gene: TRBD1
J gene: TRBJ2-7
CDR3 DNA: TGTGCCAGCAGTGAAAGGAGAACGGACAGGGCGGTTTGCGAGCAGTACTTC
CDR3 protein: CASSERRTDRAVCEQYF

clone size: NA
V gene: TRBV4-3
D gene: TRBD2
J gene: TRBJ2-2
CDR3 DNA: TGCGCCAGCAGCCAAGCTAGCGGGGGACCTAACACCGGGGAGCTGTTTTTT
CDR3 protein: CASSQASGGPNTGELFF

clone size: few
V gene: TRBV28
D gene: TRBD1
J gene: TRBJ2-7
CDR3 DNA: TGTGCCAGCAACACCGGGACAGACAACTACGAGCAGTACTTC
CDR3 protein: CASNTGTDNYEQYF

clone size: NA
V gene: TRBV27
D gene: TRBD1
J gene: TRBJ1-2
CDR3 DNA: TGTGCCAGCAGTCCCACAGGGGGAGCTAACTATGGCTACACCTTC
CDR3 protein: CASSPTGGANYGYTF

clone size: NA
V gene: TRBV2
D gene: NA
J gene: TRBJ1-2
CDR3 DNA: TGTGCCAGACAGGGTGGTAACTATGGCTACACCTTC
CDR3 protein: CARQGGNYGYTF

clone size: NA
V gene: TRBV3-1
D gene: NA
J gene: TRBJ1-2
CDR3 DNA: TGTGCCAGCATCAGTGACAGAGTAGTCTATGGCTACACCTTC
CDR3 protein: CASISDRVVYGYTF

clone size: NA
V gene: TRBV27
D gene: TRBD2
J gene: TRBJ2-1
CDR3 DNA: TGTGCGGCGGGAGGAGAGCAGTTCTTC
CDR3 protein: CAAGGEQFF

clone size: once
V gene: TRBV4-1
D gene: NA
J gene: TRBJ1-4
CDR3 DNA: TGCGCCAGCAGCCAAGTGACGGAAGGTAATGAAAAACTGTTTTTT
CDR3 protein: CASSQVTEGNEKLFF

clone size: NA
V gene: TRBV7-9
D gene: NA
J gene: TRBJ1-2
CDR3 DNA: TGTGCCAGCAGCTTAGAGCCGACTAACTATGGCTACACCTTC
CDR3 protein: CASSLEPTNYGYTF

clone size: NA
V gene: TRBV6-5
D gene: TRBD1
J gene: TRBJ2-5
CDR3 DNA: TGTGCCAGCAGTTTACTCTCCGGACAGGGAAAGCGGTCCTACAATGAGCAGTACTTC
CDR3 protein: CASSLLSGQGKRSYNEQYF

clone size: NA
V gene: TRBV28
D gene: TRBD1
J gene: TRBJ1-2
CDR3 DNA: TGTGCCAGCAGTCCTCCGGGACAGCGGAAGGTCTATGGCTACACCTTC
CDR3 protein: CASSPPGQRKVYGYTF

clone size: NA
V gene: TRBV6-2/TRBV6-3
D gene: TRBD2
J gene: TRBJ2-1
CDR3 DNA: TGTGCCAGCGGCTTGCGGGGGGTTATTGAGCAGTTCTTC
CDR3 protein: CASGLRGVIEQFF

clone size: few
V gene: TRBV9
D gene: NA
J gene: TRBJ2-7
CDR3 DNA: TGTGCCAGCAGCGTAGACGGGAACGAGCAGTACTTC
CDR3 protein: CASSVDGNEQYF

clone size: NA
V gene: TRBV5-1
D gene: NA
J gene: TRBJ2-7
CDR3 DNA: TGCGCCAGCAGAGAGACCCTCTACGAGCAGTACTTC
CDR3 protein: CASRETLYEQYF

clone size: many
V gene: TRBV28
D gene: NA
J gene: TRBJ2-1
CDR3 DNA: TGCGCCAGCAGCTTGAATCCATACAATGAGCAGTTCTTC
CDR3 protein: CASSLNPYNEQFF

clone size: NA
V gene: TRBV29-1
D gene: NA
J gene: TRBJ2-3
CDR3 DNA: TGCAGCGTTGATGAAGCAGATACGCAGTATTTT
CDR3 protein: CSVDEADTQYF

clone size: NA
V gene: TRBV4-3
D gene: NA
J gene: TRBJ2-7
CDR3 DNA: TGCGCCAGCAGCCTACTACAGGGTTCCACCTACGAGCAGTACTTC
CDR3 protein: CASSLLQGSTYEQYF

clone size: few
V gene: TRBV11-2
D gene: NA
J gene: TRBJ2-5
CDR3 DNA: TGTGCCAGCAGCTACGGAGGTTGGGACGGCAAAGAGACCCAGTACTTC
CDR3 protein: CASSYGGWDGKETQYF

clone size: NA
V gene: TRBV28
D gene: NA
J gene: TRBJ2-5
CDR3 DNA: TGTGCCAGCAGTTCCTCTCAGGGCTGGGAAAGTACGGAGACCCAGTACTTC
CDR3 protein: CASSSSQGWESTETQYF

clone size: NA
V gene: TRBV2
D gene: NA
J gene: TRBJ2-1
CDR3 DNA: TGTGCCAGCAGTGCTACAGGGACGCATGAGCAGTTCTTC
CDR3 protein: CASSATGTHEQFF

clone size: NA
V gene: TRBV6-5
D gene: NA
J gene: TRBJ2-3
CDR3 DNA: TGTGCCAGCAGTTACGGGGCACAAGGCACAGATACGCAGTATTTT
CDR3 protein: CASSYGAQGTDTQYF

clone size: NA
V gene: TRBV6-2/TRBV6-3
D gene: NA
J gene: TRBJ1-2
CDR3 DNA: TGTGCCAGCAGTCCCCTGTCCCCTCCTGATGGCTACACCTTC
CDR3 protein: CASSPLSPPDGYTF

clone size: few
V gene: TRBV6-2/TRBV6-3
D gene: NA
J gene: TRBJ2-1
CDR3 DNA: TGTGCCAGCAGTCCATACCGAATTATATATGAGCAGTTCTTC
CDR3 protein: CASSPYRIIYEQFF

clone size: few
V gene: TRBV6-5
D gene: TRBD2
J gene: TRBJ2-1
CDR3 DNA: TGTGCCAGCAGTTACTCCCTAGCGGGGGGATGGAATGAGCAGTTCTTC
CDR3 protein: CASSYSLAGGWNEQFF

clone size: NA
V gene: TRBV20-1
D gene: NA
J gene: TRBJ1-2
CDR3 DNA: TGCAGTGCCAGTCCGGGACCTAATACTAACTATGGCTACACCTTC
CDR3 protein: CSASPGPNTNYGYTF

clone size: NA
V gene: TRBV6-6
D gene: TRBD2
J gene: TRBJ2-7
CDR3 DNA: TGTGCCAGCAGAGACGCCGGGACTAGAACCTACGAGCAGTACTTC
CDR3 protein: CASRDAGTRTYEQYF

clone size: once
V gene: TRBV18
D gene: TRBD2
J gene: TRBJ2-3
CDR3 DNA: TGTGCCAGCTCACCACTTCCTAGCGGGGGTATTGGAGATACGCAGTATTTT
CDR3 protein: CASSPLPSGGIGDTQYF